Listed below are T cell receptor beta chains from one sample, sequenced in a study of T cell changes during pregnancy in multiple sclerosis. Data came from immunoSEQ multiplex PCR; TCRdb stores just in-frame clones and leaves some out. The profile shows 100,000 or so clones, approximately 93% of them singletons. The specimen comprised peripheral blood, sampled after pregnancy. The source is a female donor with multiple sclerosis, enrolled in a pregnancy study. CDR3s include the opening cysteine and the closing phenylalanine or tryptophan. Each record gives: CDR3 length, V gene, D gene, clone size, J gene, CDR3 protein, CDR3 DNA. D genes are given only for firm matches. Not every row has a clone size; where given, it reads once, few, many or a size class.

CDR3 length: 18; V gene: TRBV2; D gene: TRBD2; clone size: NA; J gene: TRBJ2-3; CDR3 protein: CASLPGPGVLADTDTQYF; CDR3 DNA: TGTGCCAGTCTCCCGGGACCTGGGGTACTAGCGGACACAGATACGCAGTATTTT
CDR3 length: 15; V gene: TRBV18; D gene: TRBD1; clone size: once; J gene: TRBJ1-1; CDR3 protein: CASSQGTGVNTEAFF; CDR3 DNA: TGTGCCAGCTCACAGGGGACAGGAGTGAACACTGAAGCTTTCTTT
CDR3 length: 15; V gene: TRBV19; D gene: TRBD2; clone size: NA; J gene: TRBJ2-1; CDR3 protein: CASSKGLAAYNEQFF; CDR3 DNA: TGTGCCAGTAGTAAGGGACTAGCGGCATACAATGAGCAGTTCTTC
CDR3 length: 15; V gene: TRBV12-5; D gene: TRBD2; clone size: NA; J gene: TRBJ2-1; CDR3 protein: CASGLGLAENNEQFF; CDR3 DNA: TGTGCTAGTGGTTTGGGACTAGCGGAGAACAATGAGCAGTTCTTC
CDR3 length: 12; V gene: TRBV6-5; D gene: TRBD2; clone size: few; J gene: TRBJ2-7; CDR3 protein: CASSQTSGRRYF; CDR3 DNA: TGTGCCAGCAGCCAGACTAGCGGAAGGCGGTACTTC
CDR3 length: 19; V gene: TRBV5-4; D gene: TRBD2; clone size: once; J gene: TRBJ2-3; CDR3 protein: CASSLELAGGPPIFDTQYF; CDR3 DNA: TGTGCCAGCAGCTTGGAACTAGCGGGAGGGCCTCCAATATTTGATACGCAGTATTTT
CDR3 length: 13; V gene: TRBV27; D gene: NA; clone size: NA; J gene: TRBJ2-1; CDR3 protein: CASSYSPRGEQFF; CDR3 DNA: TGTGCCAGCAGTTATAGCCCGCGGGGTGAGCAGTTCTTC
CDR3 length: 13; V gene: TRBV18; D gene: NA; clone size: NA; J gene: TRBJ1-3; CDR3 protein: CASSRSSGNTIYF; CDR3 DNA: TGTGCCAGCTCACGTAGCTCTGGAAACACCATATATTTT
CDR3 length: 14; V gene: TRBV5-1; D gene: NA; clone size: NA; J gene: TRBJ2-1; CDR3 protein: CASSLFTSYNEQFF; CDR3 DNA: TGCGCCAGCAGCTTGTTTACATCATACAATGAGCAGTTCTTC
CDR3 length: 14; V gene: TRBV27; D gene: NA; clone size: NA; J gene: TRBJ1-4; CDR3 protein: CASSLLAGSEKLFF; CDR3 DNA: TGTGCCAGCAGTTTATTGGCGGGGAGTGAAAAACTGTTTTTT
CDR3 length: 14; V gene: TRBV28; D gene: TRBD1; clone size: NA; J gene: TRBJ2-5; CDR3 protein: CASNRGLYGETQYF; CDR3 DNA: TGTGCCAGCAACAGGGGGCTGTATGGGGAGACCCAGTACTTC
CDR3 length: 17; V gene: TRBV28; D gene: TRBD2; clone size: NA; J gene: TRBJ2-3; CDR3 protein: CASSFEWTSGYTDTQYF; CDR3 DNA: TGTGCCAGCAGTTTCGAATGGACTAGCGGCTACACAGATACGCAGTATTTT
CDR3 length: 18; V gene: TRBV19; D gene: TRBD1; clone size: NA; J gene: TRBJ1-3; CDR3 protein: CASSIVPGQGRSGNTIYF; CDR3 DNA: TGTGCCAGTAGTATCGTCCCAGGACAGGGGCGCTCTGGAAACACCATATATTTT
CDR3 length: 15; V gene: TRBV5-6; D gene: NA; clone size: few; J gene: TRBJ1-5; CDR3 protein: CASSLWGLGNQPQHF; CDR3 DNA: TGTGCCAGCAGCTTGTGGGGGCTCGGCAATCAGCCCCAGCATTTT
CDR3 length: 11; V gene: TRBV5-1; D gene: NA; clone size: NA; J gene: TRBJ2-5; CDR3 protein: CASSFDKTQYF; CDR3 DNA: TGCGCCAGCAGCTTCGACAAAACCCAGTACTTC
CDR3 length: 15; V gene: TRBV11-3; D gene: TRBD1; clone size: NA; J gene: TRBJ2-7; CDR3 protein: CASSLLRTGHYEQYF; CDR3 DNA: TGTGCCAGCAGCTTACTGCGGACAGGGCACTACGAGCAGTACTTC
CDR3 length: 17; V gene: TRBV7-2; D gene: NA; clone size: NA; J gene: TRBJ2-1; CDR3 protein: CASSLPRGSGSVAEQFF; CDR3 DNA: TGTGCCAGCAGCTTGCCCCGGGGGAGCGGGTCGGTGGCTGAGCAGTTCTTC
CDR3 length: 14; V gene: TRBV5-6; D gene: TRBD2; clone size: NA; J gene: TRBJ2-7; CDR3 protein: CASSLRTSGIEQYF; CDR3 DNA: TGTGCCAGCAGCTTGCGGACTAGCGGGATCGAGCAGTACTTC
CDR3 length: 15; V gene: TRBV7-9; D gene: NA; clone size: once; J gene: TRBJ1-3; CDR3 protein: CASSPGLLSGNTIYF; CDR3 DNA: TGTGCCAGCAGCCCCGGTTTGCTCTCTGGAAACACCATATATTTT
CDR3 length: 15; V gene: TRBV5-1; D gene: NA; clone size: NA; J gene: TRBJ2-2; CDR3 protein: CASTWRQGGTGELFF; CDR3 DNA: TGCGCCAGCACCTGGAGGCAGGGGGGCACCGGGGAGCTGTTTTTT
CDR3 length: 13; V gene: TRBV5-1; D gene: TRBD1; clone size: NA; J gene: TRBJ2-7; CDR3 protein: CASSRDRGYEQYF; CDR3 DNA: TGCGCCAGCAGTCGGGACAGGGGTTACGAGCAGTACTTC
CDR3 length: 14; V gene: TRBV29-1; D gene: TRBD1; clone size: NA; J gene: TRBJ2-7; CDR3 protein: CSVEDGTGQGEQYF; CDR3 DNA: TGCAGCGTTGAGGACGGGACAGGTCAAGGGGAGCAGTACTTC
CDR3 length: 13; V gene: TRBV5-6; D gene: NA; clone size: NA; J gene: TRBJ2-7; CDR3 protein: CASSARGTYEQYF; CDR3 DNA: TGTGCCAGCAGCGCCAGGGGAACCTACGAGCAGTACTTC
CDR3 length: 13; V gene: TRBV18; D gene: TRBD1; clone size: NA; J gene: TRBJ1-5; CDR3 protein: CASSPQSTGTQHF; CDR3 DNA: TGTGCCAGCTCACCGCAATCGACAGGGACCCAGCATTTT
CDR3 length: 13; V gene: TRBV11-2; D gene: NA; clone size: NA; J gene: TRBJ1-2; CDR3 protein: CASSPDTRIGYTF; CDR3 DNA: TGTGCCAGCAGCCCGGACACCCGTATTGGCTACACCTTC
CDR3 length: 15; V gene: TRBV4-2; D gene: TRBD1; clone size: NA; J gene: TRBJ1-3; CDR3 protein: CASSFTGAYGNTIYF; CDR3 DNA: TGTGCCAGCAGCTTCACAGGGGCTTATGGAAACACCATATATTTT
CDR3 length: 15; V gene: TRBV7-3; D gene: NA; clone size: few; J gene: TRBJ2-1; CDR3 protein: CASSLSPSANNEQFF; CDR3 DNA: TGTGCCAGCAGCTTATCACCTAGCGCGAACAATGAGCAGTTCTTC
CDR3 length: 15; V gene: TRBV7-9; D gene: NA; clone size: NA; J gene: TRBJ1-5; CDR3 protein: CASSSLGGWDQPQHF; CDR3 DNA: TGTGCCAGCAGCTCCCTGGGGGGATGGGATCAGCCCCAGCATTTT
CDR3 length: 16; V gene: TRBV7-3; D gene: TRBD1; clone size: NA; J gene: TRBJ2-2; CDR3 protein: CASSLLVTGVGGELFF; CDR3 DNA: TGTGCCAGCAGCTTATTGGTTACAGGGGTTGGCGGGGAGCTGTTTTTT
CDR3 length: 16; V gene: TRBV28; D gene: TRBD2; clone size: NA; J gene: TRBJ2-1; CDR3 protein: CASSLGAGGWYNEQFF; CDR3 DNA: TGTGCCAGCAGTTTAGGGGCGGGAGGGTGGTACAATGAGCAGTTCTTC
CDR3 length: 15; V gene: TRBV30; D gene: TRBD1; clone size: NA; J gene: TRBJ2-7; CDR3 protein: CAWSPNRGHLYEQYF; CDR3 DNA: TGTGCCTGGAGTCCTAACAGGGGGCACCTCTACGAGCAGTACTTC
CDR3 length: 16; V gene: TRBV4-3; D gene: TRBD1; clone size: NA; J gene: TRBJ2-7; CDR3 protein: CASSRSSGQGAYEQYF; CDR3 DNA: TGCGCCAGCAGCCGTTCGAGCGGACAGGGTGCCTACGAGCAGTACTTC
CDR3 length: 13; V gene: TRBV27; D gene: NA; clone size: NA; J gene: TRBJ2-7; CDR3 protein: CASSFGVSYEQYF; CDR3 DNA: TGTGCCAGCAGTTTCGGGGTCTCCTACGAGCAGTACTTC
CDR3 length: 14; V gene: TRBV7-9; D gene: TRBD1; clone size: NA; J gene: TRBJ1-4; CDR3 protein: CASSLGTGDEKLFF; CDR3 DNA: TGTGCCAGCAGCCTCGGGACAGGGGACGAAAAACTGTTTTTT
CDR3 length: 16; V gene: TRBV6-1; D gene: NA; clone size: NA; J gene: TRBJ2-3; CDR3 protein: CASSEGTGFGTDTQYF; CDR3 DNA: TGTGCCAGCAGTGAAGGAACAGGGTTCGGCACAGATACGCAGTATTTT
CDR3 length: 13; V gene: TRBV12-5; D gene: TRBD1; clone size: NA; J gene: TRBJ1-2; CDR3 protein: CASGLEGAWGYTF; CDR3 DNA: TGTGCTAGTGGTTTGGAGGGGGCCTGGGGCTACACCTTC
CDR3 length: 13; V gene: TRBV6-1; D gene: TRBD1; clone size: NA; J gene: TRBJ1-2; CDR3 protein: CASRDRVYYGYTF; CDR3 DNA: TGTGCCAGCCGGGACAGGGTGTACTATGGCTACACCTTC
CDR3 length: 16; V gene: TRBV28; D gene: NA; clone size: NA; J gene: TRBJ2-7; CDR3 protein: CASSYGGGGRGFEQYF; CDR3 DNA: TGTGCCAGCAGTTATGGGGGAGGCGGACGGGGATTCGAGCAGTACTTC
CDR3 length: 16; V gene: TRBV29-1; D gene: TRBD2; clone size: NA; J gene: TRBJ2-7; CDR3 protein: CSVRGIAGEEKYEQYF; CDR3 DNA: TGCAGCGTTAGGGGGATAGCGGGAGAGGAAAAATACGAGCAGTACTTC
CDR3 length: 14; V gene: TRBV5-8; D gene: NA; clone size: NA; J gene: TRBJ1-4; CDR3 protein: CASSLTTVNEKLFF; CDR3 DNA: TGTGCCAGCAGCTTAACGACAGTTAATGAAAAACTGTTTTTT
CDR3 length: 13; V gene: TRBV10-1; D gene: TRBD2; clone size: NA; J gene: TRBJ2-1; CDR3 protein: CASRVLAGAEQFF; CDR3 DNA: TGCGCCAGCAGGGTTTTAGCGGGAGCTGAGCAGTTCTTC